This T cell receptor (beta chain) was captured by sequencing in a study of T cell responses to AZD1222 COVID-19 vaccine. The study's findings and limits: Researchers report vaccine-associated CD4 TCRs spanning spike, with dominance at 160-218 and 743-854. Recipients of two AZD1222 doses showed rising Spike-specific TCR breadth and depth. Seropositivity was recorded at baseline in only a handful of AZD1222 recipients.

Trimming took off 4 bases at V and 3 bases at J, with 13 bases between the two ends. CDR3 size: 14 residues. The germline gives CDR1 SGHDT, CDR2 YYEEEE. For this clone: Its antigen is unidentified.

The table came from immunoSEQ multiplex PCR; TCRdb's copy has only in-frame clones and leaves some out. The sample has more than 95,000 clones, about 90% seen once. Here the sequenced sample was peripheral blood, taken on day 0 of AZD1222 vaccination. This TCR was sampled from an adult in good health. The V gene is TRBV5-6, the J gene TRBJ1-1, with D perhaps matching TRBD1 (5 bases). The CDR3 DNA reads TGTGCCAGCAGCGTAGGTGCGGGGGACACTGAAGCTTTCTTT. This encodes CASSVGAGDTEAFF.